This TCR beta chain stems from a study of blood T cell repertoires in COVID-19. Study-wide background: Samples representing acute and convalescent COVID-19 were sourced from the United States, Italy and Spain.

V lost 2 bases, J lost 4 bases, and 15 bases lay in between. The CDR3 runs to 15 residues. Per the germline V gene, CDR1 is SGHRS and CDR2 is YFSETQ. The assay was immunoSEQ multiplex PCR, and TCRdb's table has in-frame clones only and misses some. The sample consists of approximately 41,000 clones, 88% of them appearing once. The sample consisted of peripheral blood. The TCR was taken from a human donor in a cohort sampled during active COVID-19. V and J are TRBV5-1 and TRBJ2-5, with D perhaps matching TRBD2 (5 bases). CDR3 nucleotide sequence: TGCGCCAGCAGCTTCAGCGGAGGACGGGTAGAGACCCAGTACTTC. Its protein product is CASSFSGGRVETQYF.